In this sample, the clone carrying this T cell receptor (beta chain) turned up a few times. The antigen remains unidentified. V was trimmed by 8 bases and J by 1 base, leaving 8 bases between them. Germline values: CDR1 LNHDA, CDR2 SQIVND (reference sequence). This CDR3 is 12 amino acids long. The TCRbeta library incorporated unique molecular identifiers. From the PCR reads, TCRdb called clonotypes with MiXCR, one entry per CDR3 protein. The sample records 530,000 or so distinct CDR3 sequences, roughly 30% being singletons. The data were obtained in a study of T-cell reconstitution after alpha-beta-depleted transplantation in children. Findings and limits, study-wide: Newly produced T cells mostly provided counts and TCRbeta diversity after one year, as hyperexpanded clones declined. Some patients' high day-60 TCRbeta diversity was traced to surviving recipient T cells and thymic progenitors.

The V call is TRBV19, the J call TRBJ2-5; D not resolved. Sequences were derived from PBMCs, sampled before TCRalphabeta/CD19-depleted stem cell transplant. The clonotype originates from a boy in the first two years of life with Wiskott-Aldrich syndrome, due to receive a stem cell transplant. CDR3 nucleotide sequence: TGTGCCAGTGGCGCAGTCCAAGAGACCCAGTACTTC. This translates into CASGAVQETQYF.